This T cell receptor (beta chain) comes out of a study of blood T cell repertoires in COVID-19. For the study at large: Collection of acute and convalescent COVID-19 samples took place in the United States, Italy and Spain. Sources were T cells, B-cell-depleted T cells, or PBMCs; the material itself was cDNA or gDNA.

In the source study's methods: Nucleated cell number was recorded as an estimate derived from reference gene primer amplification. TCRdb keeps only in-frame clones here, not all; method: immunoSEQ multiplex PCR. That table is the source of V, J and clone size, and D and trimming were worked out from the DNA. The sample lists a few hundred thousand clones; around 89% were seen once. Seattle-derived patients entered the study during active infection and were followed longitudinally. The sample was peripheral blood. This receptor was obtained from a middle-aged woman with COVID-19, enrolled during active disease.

The CDR3 bases are TGTGCCTGGAGCGGGAGGGCCCAAGGCAGGCGTAATGAAAAACTGTTTTTT. It yields the protein CAWSGRAQGRRNEKLFF. The chain employs TRBV30 and TRBJ1-4, with no clear D. This CDR3 has 17 residues. Germline V gene sequence: CDR1 GTSNPN, CDR2 SVGIG (reference sequence). Trimming left V 3 bases short and J 4 bases short, with 21 bases between. Full variable domain (missing parts from reference TRBV30 and TRBJ1-4): SQTIHQWPATLVQPVGSPLSLECTVEGTSNPNLYWYRQAAGRGLQLLFYSVGIGQISSEVPQNLSASRPQDRQFILSSKKLLLSDSGFYLCAWSGRAQGRRNEKLFFGSGTQLSVL.